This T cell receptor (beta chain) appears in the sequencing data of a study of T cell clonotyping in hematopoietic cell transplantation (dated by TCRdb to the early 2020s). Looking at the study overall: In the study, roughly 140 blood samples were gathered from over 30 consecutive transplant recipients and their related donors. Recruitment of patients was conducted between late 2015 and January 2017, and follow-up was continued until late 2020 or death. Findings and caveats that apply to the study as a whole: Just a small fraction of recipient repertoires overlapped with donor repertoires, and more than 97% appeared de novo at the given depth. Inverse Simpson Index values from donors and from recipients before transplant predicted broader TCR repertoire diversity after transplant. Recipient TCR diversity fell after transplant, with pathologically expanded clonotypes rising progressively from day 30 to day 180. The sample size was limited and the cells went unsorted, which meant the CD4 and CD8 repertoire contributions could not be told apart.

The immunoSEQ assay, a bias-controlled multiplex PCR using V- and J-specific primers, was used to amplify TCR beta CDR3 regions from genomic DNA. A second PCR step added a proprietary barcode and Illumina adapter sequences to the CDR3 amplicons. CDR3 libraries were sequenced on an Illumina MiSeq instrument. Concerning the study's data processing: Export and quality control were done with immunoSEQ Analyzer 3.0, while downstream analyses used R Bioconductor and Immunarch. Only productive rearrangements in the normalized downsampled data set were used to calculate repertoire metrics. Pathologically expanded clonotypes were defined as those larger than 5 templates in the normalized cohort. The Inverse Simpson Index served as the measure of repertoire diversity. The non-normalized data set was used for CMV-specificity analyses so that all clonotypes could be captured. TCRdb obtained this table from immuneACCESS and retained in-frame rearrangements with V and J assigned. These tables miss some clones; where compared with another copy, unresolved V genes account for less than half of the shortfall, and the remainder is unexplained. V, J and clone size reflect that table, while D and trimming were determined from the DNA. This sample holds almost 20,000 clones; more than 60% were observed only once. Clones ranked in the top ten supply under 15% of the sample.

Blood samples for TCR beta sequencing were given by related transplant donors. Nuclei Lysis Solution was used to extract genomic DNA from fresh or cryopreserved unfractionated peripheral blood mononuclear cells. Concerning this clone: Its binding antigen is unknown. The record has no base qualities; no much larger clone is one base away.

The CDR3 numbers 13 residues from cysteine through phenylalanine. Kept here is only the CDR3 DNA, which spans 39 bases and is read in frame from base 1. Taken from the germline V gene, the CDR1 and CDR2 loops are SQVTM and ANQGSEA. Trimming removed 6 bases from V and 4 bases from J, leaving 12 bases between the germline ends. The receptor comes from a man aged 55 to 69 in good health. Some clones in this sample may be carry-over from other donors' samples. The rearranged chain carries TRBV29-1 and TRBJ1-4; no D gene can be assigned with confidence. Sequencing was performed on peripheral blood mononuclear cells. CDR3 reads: CSVLVSGNEKLFF. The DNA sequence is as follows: TGCAGCGTCCTTGTCAGTGGTAATGAAAAACTGTTTTTT.